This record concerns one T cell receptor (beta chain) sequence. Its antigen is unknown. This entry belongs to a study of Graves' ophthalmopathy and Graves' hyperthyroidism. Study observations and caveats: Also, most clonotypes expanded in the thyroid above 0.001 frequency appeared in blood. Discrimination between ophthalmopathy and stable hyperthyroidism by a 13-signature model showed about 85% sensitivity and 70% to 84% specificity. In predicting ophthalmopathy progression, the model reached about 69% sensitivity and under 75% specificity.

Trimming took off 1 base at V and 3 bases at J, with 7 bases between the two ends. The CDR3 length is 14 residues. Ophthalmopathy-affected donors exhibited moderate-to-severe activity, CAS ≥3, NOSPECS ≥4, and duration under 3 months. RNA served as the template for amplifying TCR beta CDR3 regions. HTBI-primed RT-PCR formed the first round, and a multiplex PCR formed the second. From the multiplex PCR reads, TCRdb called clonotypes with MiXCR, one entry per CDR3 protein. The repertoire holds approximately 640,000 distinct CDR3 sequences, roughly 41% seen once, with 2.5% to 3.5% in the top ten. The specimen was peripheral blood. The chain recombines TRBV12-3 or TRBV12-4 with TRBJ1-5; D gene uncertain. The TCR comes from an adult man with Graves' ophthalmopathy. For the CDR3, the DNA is TGTGCCAGCAGTTTAGACCAGCTCAATCAGCCCCAGCATTTT. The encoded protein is CASSLDQLNQPQHF.